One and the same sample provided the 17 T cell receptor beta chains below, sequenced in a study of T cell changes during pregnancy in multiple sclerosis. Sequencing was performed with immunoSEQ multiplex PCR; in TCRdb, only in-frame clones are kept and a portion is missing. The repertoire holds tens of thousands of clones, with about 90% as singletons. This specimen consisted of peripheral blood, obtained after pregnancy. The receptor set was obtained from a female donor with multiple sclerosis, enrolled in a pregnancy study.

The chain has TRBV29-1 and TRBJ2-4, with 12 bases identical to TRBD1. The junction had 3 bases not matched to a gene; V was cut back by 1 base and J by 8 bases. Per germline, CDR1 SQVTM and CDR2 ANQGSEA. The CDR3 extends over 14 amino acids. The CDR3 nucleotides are TGCAGCGTTGAAGGGGACAGGGGGCGAGACATTCAGTACTTC. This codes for CSVEGDRGRDIQYF.

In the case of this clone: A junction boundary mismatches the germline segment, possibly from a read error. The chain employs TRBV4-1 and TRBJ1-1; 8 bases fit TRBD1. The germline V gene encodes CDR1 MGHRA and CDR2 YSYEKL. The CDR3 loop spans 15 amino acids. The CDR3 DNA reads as TGCGCCAGCAGCGAAGACAGGGGAATAGGCACTGAAGCTTTCTTT. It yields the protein CASSEDRGIGTEAFF.

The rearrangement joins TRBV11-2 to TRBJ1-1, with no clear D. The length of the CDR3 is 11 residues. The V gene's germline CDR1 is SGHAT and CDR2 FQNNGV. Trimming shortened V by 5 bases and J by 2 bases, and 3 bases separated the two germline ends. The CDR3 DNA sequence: TGTGCCAGCAGCCCTAACACTGAAGCTTTCTTT. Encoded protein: CASSPNTEAFF.

The CDR3 loop is CASSLKPGEKLFF. The CDR3 DNA reads as TGCGCCAGCAGCTTGAAACCGGGAGAAAAACTGTTTTTT. This chain uses TRBV5-1 with TRBJ1-4; no firm D call. Per the germline V gene, CDR1 is SGHRS and CDR2 is YFSETQ. With 1 base removed from V and 8 bases from J, the gap between germline ends came to 9 bases. The CDR3 is 13 residues long.

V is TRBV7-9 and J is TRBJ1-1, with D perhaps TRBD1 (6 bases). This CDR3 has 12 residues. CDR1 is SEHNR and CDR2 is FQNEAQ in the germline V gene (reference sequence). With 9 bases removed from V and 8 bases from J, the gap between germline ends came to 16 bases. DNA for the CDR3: TGTGCCAGTGCAGAGGACAGAAGCGAAGCTTTCTTT. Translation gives CASAEDRSEAFF.

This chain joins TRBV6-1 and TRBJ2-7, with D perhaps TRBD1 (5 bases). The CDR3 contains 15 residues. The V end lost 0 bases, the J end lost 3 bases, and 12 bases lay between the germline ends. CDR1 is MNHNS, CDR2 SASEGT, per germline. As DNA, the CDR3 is TGTGCCAGCAGTGAAGCGGCAGGACATAACTACGAGCAGTACTTC. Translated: CASSEAAGHNYEQYF.

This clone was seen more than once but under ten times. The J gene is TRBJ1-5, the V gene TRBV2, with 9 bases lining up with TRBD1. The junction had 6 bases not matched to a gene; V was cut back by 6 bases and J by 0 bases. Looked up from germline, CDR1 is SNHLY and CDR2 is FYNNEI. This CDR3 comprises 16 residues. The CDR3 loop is CASRAGTGFSNQPQHF. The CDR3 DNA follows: TGTGCCAGCAGGGCCGGGACAGGGTTTAGCAATCAGCCCCAGCATTTT.

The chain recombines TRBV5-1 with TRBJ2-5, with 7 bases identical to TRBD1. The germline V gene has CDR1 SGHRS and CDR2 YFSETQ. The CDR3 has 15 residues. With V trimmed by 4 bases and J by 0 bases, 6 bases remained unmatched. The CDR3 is CASSPGQMYQETQYF. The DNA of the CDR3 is TGCGCCAGCAGCCCGGGACAGATGTACCAAGAGACCCAGTACTTC.

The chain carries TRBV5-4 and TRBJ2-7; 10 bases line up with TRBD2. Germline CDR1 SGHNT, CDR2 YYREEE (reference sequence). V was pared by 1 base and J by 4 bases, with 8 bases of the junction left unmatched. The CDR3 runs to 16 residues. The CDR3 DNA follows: TGTGCCAGCAGCTTGAGGGGCGGGACTAGCGTTTACGAGCAGTACTTC. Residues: CASSLRGGTSVYEQYF.

As DNA, the CDR3 is TGCGCCAGCAGCCAAGACTCAGGGGTTTGGGGTAACTATGGCTACACCTTC. Residues: CASSQDSGVWGNYGYTF. The chain couples TRBV4-3 to TRBJ1-2; D possibly corresponds to TRBD1 (6 bases). Per the germline V gene, CDR1 is LGHNA and CDR2 is YSLEER. The length of the CDR3 is 17 residues. Trimming stripped 0 bases from V and 1 base from J, with 15 bases between.

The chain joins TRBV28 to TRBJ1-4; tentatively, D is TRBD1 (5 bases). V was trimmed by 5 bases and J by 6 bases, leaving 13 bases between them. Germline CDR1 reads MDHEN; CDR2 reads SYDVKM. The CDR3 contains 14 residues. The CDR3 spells CASSGVWGYEKLFF. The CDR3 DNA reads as TGTGCCAGCAGTGGGGTTTGGGGCTATGAAAAACTGTTTTTT.

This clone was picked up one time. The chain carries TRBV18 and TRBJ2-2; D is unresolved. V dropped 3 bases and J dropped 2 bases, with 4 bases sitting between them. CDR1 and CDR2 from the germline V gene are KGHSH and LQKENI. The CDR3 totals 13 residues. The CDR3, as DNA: TGTGCCAGCTCACCTCCTAACACCGGGGAGCTGTTTTTT. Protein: CASSPPNTGELFF.

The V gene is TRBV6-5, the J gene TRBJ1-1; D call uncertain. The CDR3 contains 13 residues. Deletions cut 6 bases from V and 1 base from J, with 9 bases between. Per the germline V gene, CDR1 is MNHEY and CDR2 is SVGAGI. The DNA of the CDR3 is TGTGCCAGCAGCTTTACAGAGAACACTGAAGCTTTCTTT. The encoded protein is CASSFTENTEAFF.

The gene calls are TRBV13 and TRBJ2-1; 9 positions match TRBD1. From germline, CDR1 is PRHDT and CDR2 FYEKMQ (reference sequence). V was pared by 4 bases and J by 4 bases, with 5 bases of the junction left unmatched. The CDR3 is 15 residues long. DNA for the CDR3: TGTGCCAGCAGCTCGGGACAGGGACCTTACAATGAGCAGTTCTTC. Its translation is CASSSGQGPYNEQFF.

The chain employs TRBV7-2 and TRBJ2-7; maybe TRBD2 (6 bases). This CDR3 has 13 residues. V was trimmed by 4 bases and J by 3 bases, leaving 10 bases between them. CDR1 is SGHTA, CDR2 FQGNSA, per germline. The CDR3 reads CASSSRDFYEQYF. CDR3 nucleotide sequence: TGTGCCAGCAGCTCGAGGGACTTCTACGAGCAGTACTTC.

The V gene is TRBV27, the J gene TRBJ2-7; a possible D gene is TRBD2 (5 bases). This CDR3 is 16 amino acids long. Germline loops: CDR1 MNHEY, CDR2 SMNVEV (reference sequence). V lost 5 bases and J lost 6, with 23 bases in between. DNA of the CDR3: TGTGCCAGCAGTGTCACTCCCGGGGATACTACGAGCGAGCAGTACTTC. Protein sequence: CASSVTPGDTTSEQYF.

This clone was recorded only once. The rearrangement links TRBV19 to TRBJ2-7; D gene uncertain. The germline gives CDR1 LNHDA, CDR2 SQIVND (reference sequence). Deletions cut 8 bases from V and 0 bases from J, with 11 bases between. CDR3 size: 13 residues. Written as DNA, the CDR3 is TGTGCCAGTCGTTTTGCCGGCTCCTACGAGCAGTACTTC. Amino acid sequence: CASRFAGSYEQYF. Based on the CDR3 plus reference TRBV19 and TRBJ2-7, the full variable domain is DGGITQSPKYLFRKEGQNVTLSCEQNLNHDAMYWYRQDPGQGLRLIYYSQIVNDFQKGDIAEGYSVSREKKESFPLTVTSAQKNPTAFYLCASRFAGSYEQYFGPGTRLTVT.